This T cell receptor beta chain was sequenced for a study of radiation and T cells in renal cell carcinoma. Turning to this clone: Its antigen remains unknown.

The study, taken as a whole, reports: Top tumor clonotypes rose in blood 2 weeks post-radiation, then contracted. No pretreatment tumor biopsies were available for baseline clonotypes.

Profiled with immunoSEQ multiplex PCR; TCRdb holds only in-frame clones, not every one. Of 50,000 to 70,000 clones listed, 60% to 85% are singletons. Time point specified: blood 4 weeks post-SBRT, at nephrectomy. Specified treatment: 15 Gy SBRT to primary tumor, nephrectomy 4 weeks later. Nephrectomy followed 15 Gy stereotactic body radiation by 4 weeks. Clear cell pathology was present in this patient's renal cell carcinoma. The V gene end was trimmed by 2 bases and the J gene end by 6 bases; junction bases not matched to a gene: 14. Germline V gene sequence: CDR1 SGHNT, CDR2 YYREEE (reference sequence). The CDR3 is 17 residues long.

The clonotype comes from a man in his fifties or sixties with renal cell carcinoma. The sample in question was blood, obtained from a patient whose treatment included radiotherapy and nephrectomy. This chain uses TRBV5-4 with TRBJ1-2; 9 nucleotides align to TRBD1. The CDR3 sequence is CASSFIHHGTGLDGYTF. In DNA form, the CDR3 reads TGTGCCAGCAGCTTCATCCACCACGGGACAGGGCTAGATGGCTACACCTTC. Together with reference TRBV5-4 and TRBJ1-2, the CDR3 gives the full variable domain: ETGVTQSPTHLIKTRGQQVTLRCSSQSGHNTVSWYQQALGQGPQFIFQYYREEENGRGNFPPRFSGLQFPNYSSELNVNALELDDSALYLCASSFIHHGTGLDGYTFGSGTRLTVV.